What follows are 8 T cell receptor beta chains derived from one specimen sequenced in a study of a mutant IDH1 vaccine in newly diagnosed glioma. TCRdb's table, derived via immunoSEQ multiplex PCR, lists solely in-frame clones and lacks some. Among tens of thousands of clones listed, roughly 85% were seen once. Stated time point: baseline, week 1 (first vaccination visit). The treatment: pre-vaccination baseline after standard-of-care therapy. The specimen was PBMCs, collected from a glioma patient treated with radiotherapy, temozolomide or both. The receptors come from a woman between 45 and 60 years old with glioma.

This clone was detected only a few times. The chain is built from TRBV18 and TRBJ2-1, with TRBD1 matching over 7 bases. The CDR3 is 12 amino acids. Germline V gene sequence: CDR1 KGHSH, CDR2 LQKENI. The V segment lost 3 bases and the J segment 15 bases; nucleotides outside the gene matches: 8. DNA for the CDR3: TGTGCCAGCTCACCGGACAGGCCACCTCCGTTCTTC. It encodes CASSPDRPPPFF.

The chain links TRBV15 to TRBJ2-6; no clear D gene. This CDR3 contains 16 residues. Trimming removed 0 bases from V and 4 bases from J, with 10 bases in between. CDR1 is LNHNV, CDR2 YYDKDF, per germline (reference sequence). CDR3 sequence (DNA): TGTGCCACCAGCAGAGAAGGAAGGACCGGGGCCAACGTCCTGACTTTC. This codes for CATSREGRTGANVLTF.

The chain recombines TRBV5-1 with TRBJ1-2; perhaps TRBD1 as D (5 bases). CDR3 size: 15 residues. Germline V gives CDR1 SGHRS, CDR2 YFSETQ. V was pared by 4 bases and J by 3 bases, with 16 bases between. The CDR3 sequence is CASSEDPRADYGYTF. Here the CDR3 DNA reads TGCGCCAGCAGCGAGGACCCCAGGGCGGACTATGGCTACACCTTC.

The chain carries TRBV27 and TRBJ2-7; TRBD1 aligns across 8 bases. Germline CDR1 and CDR2: MNHEY and SMNVEV (reference sequence). This CDR3 spans 16 amino acids. V trimming: 5 bases; J trimming: 3 bases; junction bases outside the gene matches: 12. CDR3 coding DNA: TGTGCCAGCAGTCCCTCAGGGGGCACGTTTGGCTACGAGCAGTACTTC. As protein: CASSPSGGTFGYEQYF.

This chain connects TRBV7-6 to TRBJ1-4; the match to TRBD1 covers 8 bases. Germline values: CDR1 SGHVS, CDR2 FNYEAQ. This CDR3 comprises 13 residues. Unmatched junction bases numbered 4, after V lost 3 bases and J lost 10 bases. The CDR3 reads CASSLGTGPKLFF. The CDR3 DNA reads TGTGCCAGCAGCTTGGGGACAGGTCCAAAACTGTTTTTT.

The chain employs TRBV6-1 and TRBJ1-1; D call uncertain. V was shortened by 4 bases and J by 8 bases, with 11 bases between the two germline ends. The CDR3 spans 12 residues. Germline assignment: CDR1 MNHNS and CDR2 SASEGT. The CDR3 DNA follows: TGTGCCAGCAGTGCCCTCATTGTGGAAGCTTTCTTT. Amino acid sequence: CASSALIVEAFF.

Worth noting for this clone: At one end, the junction sequence differs from germline, possibly due to a read error. V usage is TRBV6-5 and J usage is TRBJ2-4; no firm D call. This CDR3 region has 13 residues. Per the germline V gene, CDR1 is MNHEY and CDR2 is SVGAGI. This chain's CDR3 is CAGRKGAKNIQYF. CDR3 DNA sequence: TGTGCCGGCAGGAAGGGAGCCAAAAACATTCAGTACTTC.

The V gene is TRBV18, the J gene TRBJ1-2, with a tentative D call TRBD1 (5 bases). With 0 bases removed from V and 4 bases from J, the gap between germline ends came to 12 bases. The CDR3 length is 15 residues. From germline, CDR1 is KGHSH and CDR2 LQKENI. Here the CDR3 reads CASSPPSQGLYGYTF. CDR3 in DNA: TGTGCCAGCTCACCACCGTCGCAGGGACTCTATGGCTACACCTTC.